This TCR beta chain was documented in a study of PD-1 blockade in mismatch repair-deficient tumors. Study summary: Enrolled about 2013-2017, patients had progressing, pretreated mismatch repair-deficient cancers of about a dozen types.

Study-level findings and limits: Tumor-resident clones, often absent from pretreatment blood, expanded after pembrolizumab and then contracted.

Every patient had mismatch repair deficiency by PCR or immunohistochemistry. A few pembrolizumab responders had their TCRs sequenced. The germline gives CDR1 MNHEY, CDR2 SVGAGI. The CDR3 is 13 residues long. The V and J ends lost 6 bases and 7 bases respectively, with 15 bases between them. Only in-frame clones appear in the TCRdb table, and some are missing; sequencing was by immunoSEQ multiplex PCR. The sample yields about 100,000 clones, roughly four fifths seen once. This clone was counted a few times. Its antigen is unknown. The chain links TRBV6-5 to TRBJ1-2; possibly TRBD1 for D (5 bases). The sequencing used peripheral blood, collected roughly 35 weeks after starting pembrolizumab. The clonotype originates from an adult with mismatch repair-deficient cancer. The CDR3 nucleotides are TGTGCCAGCAGCCCCCTGGGGGTCGGTGGCTACACCTTC. Amino acid sequence: CASSPLGVGGYTF.